This T cell receptor (beta chain) was sequenced during a study of blood T cell repertoires in COVID-19. Across the whole study: Specimens from acute and convalescent COVID-19 originated in the United States, Italy and Spain. Sample material is recorded as cDNA or gDNA derived from T cells, B-cell-depleted T cells, or PBMCs.

In the original processing: Amplifying reference gene primers gave estimates of nucleated cell counts. Here immunoSEQ multiplex PCR was the method, and the copy in TCRdb shows in-frame clones only, minus some. The V and J calls and clone size come from that table; D and trimming were worked out from the DNA. The sample carries under 200,000 clones, about four fifths recorded once. Per germline, CDR1 MNHEY and CDR2 SVGEGT. The CDR3 consists of 15 residues. Trimming removed 1 base from V and 5 bases from J, with 12 bases in between. The rearrangement joins TRBV6-2 or TRBV6-3 to TRBJ1-5; D remains unclear. The sequence derives from a man aged 65-85 years with active or convalescent COVID-19. The sequencing sample was made of peripheral blood. The CDR3 here is CASSYFDRRDQPQHF. CDR3 nucleotides: TGTGCCAGCAGTTACTTCGACCGACGGGATCAGCCCCAGCATTTT.